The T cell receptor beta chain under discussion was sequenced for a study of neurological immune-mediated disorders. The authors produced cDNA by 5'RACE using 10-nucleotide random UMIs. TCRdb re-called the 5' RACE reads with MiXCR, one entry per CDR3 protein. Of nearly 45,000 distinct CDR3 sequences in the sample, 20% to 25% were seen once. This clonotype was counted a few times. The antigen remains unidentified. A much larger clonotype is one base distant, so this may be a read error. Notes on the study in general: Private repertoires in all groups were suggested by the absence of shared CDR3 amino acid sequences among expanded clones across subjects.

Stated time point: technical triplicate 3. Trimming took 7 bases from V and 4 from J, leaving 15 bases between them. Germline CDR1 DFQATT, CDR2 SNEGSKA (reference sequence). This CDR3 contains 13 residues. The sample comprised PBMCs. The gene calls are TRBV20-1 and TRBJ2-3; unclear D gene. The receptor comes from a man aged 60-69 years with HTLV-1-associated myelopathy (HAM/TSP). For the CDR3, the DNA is TGCAGTGTCCCCCGTGAGTCCGCAGATACGCAGTATTTT. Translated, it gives CSVPRESADTQYF.